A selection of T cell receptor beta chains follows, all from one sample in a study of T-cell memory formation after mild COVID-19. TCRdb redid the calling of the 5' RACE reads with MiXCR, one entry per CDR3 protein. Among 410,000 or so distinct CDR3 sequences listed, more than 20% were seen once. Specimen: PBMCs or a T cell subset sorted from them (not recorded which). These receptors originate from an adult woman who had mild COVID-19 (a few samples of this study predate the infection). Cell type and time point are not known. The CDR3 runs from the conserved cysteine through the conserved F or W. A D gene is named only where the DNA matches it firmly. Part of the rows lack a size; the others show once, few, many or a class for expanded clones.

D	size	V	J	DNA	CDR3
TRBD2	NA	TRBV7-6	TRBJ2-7	TGTGCCAGCAGCTTAGGTGGACTAGCGGGGGACTACGAGCAGTACTTC	CASSLGGLAGDYEQYF
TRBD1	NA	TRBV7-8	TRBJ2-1	TGTGCCAGCAGCTCAACAGGGGGCGCATTTAATGAGCAGTTCTTC	CASSSTGGAFNEQFF
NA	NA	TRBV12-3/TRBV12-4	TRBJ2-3	TGTGCCAGCAGTTTAGAGGGGGGGCTGTTGACAGATACGCAGTATTTT	CASSLEGGLLTDTQYF
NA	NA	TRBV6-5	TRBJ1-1	TGTGCCAGCAGTTCCCACAGGGCAGGGGCCCCTGAAGCTTTCTTT	CASSSHRAGAPEAFF
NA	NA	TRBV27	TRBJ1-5	TGTGCCAGCAGTTTAAGCAGGATTAGCAATCAGCCCCAGCATTTT	CASSLSRISNQPQHF
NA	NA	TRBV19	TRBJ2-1	TGTGCCAGTAGTTCGCCGCAGGGTCTGGGTTTTCATAATGAGCAGTTCTTC	CASSSPQGLGFHNEQFF
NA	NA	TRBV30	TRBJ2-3	TGTGCCTGGAGTGTACTGGTCACAGATACGCAGTATTTT	CAWSVLVTDTQYF
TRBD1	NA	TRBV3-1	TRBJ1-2	TGTGCCAGCAGCGCCCGGGACAGGGGTTATGGCTACACCTTC	CASSARDRGYGYTF
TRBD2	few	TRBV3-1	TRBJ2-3	TGTGCCAGCAGCCTCATAGCGGGGGGCTACACAGATACGCAGTATTTT	CASSLIAGGYTDTQYF
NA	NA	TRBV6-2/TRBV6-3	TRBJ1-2	TGTGCCAGCAGTGGCGAGGCCTATGGCTACACCTTC	CASSGEAYGYTF
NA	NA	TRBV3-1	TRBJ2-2	TGTGCCAGCAGCCGCAGTAACGGCGACGGGGAGCTGTTTTTT	CASSRSNGDGELFF
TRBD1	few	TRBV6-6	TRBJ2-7	TGTGCCAGCAGGCCGGGACAGGGGCCCTACGAGCAGTACTTC	CASRPGQGPYEQYF
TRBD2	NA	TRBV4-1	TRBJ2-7	TGCGCCAGCAGCCAACTGGTAGGACTAGCGGGAGCGGGCGGAGGGCACGAGCAGTACTTC	CASSQLVGLAGAGGGHEQYF
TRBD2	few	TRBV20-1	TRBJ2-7	TGCAGTGCTAGCCTAGCGGGGGCCTGGGAGCAGTACTTC	CSASLAGAWEQYF
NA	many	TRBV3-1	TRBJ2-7	TGTGCCAGCAGCCAACTAACGGGAGATTACGAGCAGTACTTC	CASSQLTGDYEQYF
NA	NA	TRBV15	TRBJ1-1	TGTGCCACCAGCAGAGATAGGGTGGGGTACACTGAAGCTTTCTTT	CATSRDRVGYTEAFF
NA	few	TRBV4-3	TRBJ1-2	TGCGCCAGCAGCCATGGGGTTCGGGGTGACTATGGCTACACCTTC	CASSHGVRGDYGYTF
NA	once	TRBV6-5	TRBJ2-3	TGTGCCAGCAGTTACTCGACGGCAGGGGGCACAGATACGCAGTATTTT	CASSYSTAGGTDTQYF
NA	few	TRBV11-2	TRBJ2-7	TGTGCCAGCAGCGCCCGTAGTAGCGGACCTTACGAGCAGTACTTC	CASSARSSGPYEQYF
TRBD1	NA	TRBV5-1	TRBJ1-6	TGCGCCAGCAGCTGGGGACAGGGCCTAAATTCACCCCTCCACTTT	CASSWGQGLNSPLHF
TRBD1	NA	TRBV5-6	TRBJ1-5	TGTGCCAGCAGCGGTAGACAGGGGACGTCCAATCAGCCCCAGCATTTT	CASSGRQGTSNQPQHF
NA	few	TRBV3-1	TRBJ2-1	TGTGCCAGCAGCCAAGTACAGGGTTCCTACAATGAGCAGTTCTTC	CASSQVQGSYNEQFF
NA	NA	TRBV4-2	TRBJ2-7	TGTGCCAGCAGCCAAGACGTAAGGAACGAGCAGTACTTC	CASSQDVRNEQYF
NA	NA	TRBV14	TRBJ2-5	TGTGCCAGCAGCATAGGGACCCTGACCCAGTACTTC	CASSIGTLTQYF
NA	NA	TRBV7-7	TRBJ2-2	TGTGCTAGCAGCCCTAAAGGGGGCGGGGAGCTGTTTTTT	CASSPKGGGELFF
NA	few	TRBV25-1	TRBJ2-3	TGTGCCAGCAGTGAATGGGGGGACACAGATACGCAGTATTTT	CASSEWGDTDTQYF
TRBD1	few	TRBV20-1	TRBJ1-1	TGCAGTGCGGGGACAGGGGCCGGTCTGAACACTGAAGCTTTCTTT	CSAGTGAGLNTEAFF
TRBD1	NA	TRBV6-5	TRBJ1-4	TGTGCCAGCAAACAGGGGGCTGCTAATGAAAAACTGTTTTTT	CASKQGAANEKLFF
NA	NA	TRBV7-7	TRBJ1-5	TGTGCCAGCAGCTCCGAATCACCCCGACAGGCGCGCCATAGCAATCAGCCCCAGCATTTT	CASSSESPRQARHSNQPQHF
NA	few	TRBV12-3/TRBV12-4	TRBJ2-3	TGTGCCAGCAGGTCAGGGGCCTACACAGATACGCAGTATTTT	CASRSGAYTDTQYF
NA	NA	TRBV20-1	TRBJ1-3	TGCAGTGCCACGCGAGTGAGCGGCCTTCCTGGAAACACCATATATTTT	CSATRVSGLPGNTIYF
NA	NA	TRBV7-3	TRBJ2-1	TGTGCCAGCAGCCATACCGACGTGGCTGAGCAGTTCTTC	CASSHTDVAEQFF
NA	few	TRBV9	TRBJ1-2	TGTGCCAGCAGCGTAAGCAGCTATGGCTACACCTTC	CASSVSSYGYTF
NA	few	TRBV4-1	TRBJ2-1	TGCGCCAGCAGCCAGTTACCCGGGGATGAGCAGTTCTTC	CASSQLPGDEQFF
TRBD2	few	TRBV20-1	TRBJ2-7	TGCAGTGCTACGACTAGCGGGAGTGTCCGGGGGACCTACGAGCAGTACTTC	CSATTSGSVRGTYEQYF
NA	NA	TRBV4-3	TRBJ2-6	TGCGCCAGCAGCCAAGATCGGTTTTCTGGGGCCAACGTCCTGACTTTC	CASSQDRFSGANVLTF
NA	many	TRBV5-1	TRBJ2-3	TGCGCCAGCAGGGCTATCGGGCCGGCGGATTTT	CASRAIGPADF
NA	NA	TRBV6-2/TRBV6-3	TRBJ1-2	TGTGCCAGCAGTTACCTGGCGGGCCTTGAGGGCTACACCTTC	CASSYLAGLEGYTF
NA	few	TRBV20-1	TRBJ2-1	TGCAGTGCTGCAATATACAATGAGCAGTTCTTC	CSAAIYNEQFF
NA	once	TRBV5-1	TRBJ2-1	TGCGCCAGCAGGGGGATAGATTACAATGAGCAGTTCTTC	CASRGIDYNEQFF
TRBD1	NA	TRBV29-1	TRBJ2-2	TGCAGCGTTGAGGCTGGGACAGGGAACACCGGGGAGCTGTTTTTT	CSVEAGTGNTGELFF
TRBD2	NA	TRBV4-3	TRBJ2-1	TGCGCCAGCAGCCAAGATTACCTCGGACTAGCTACAAATGAGCAGTTCTTC	CASSQDYLGLATNEQFF
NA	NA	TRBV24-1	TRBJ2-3	TGTGCCACCAGTGTGACGGGAGATACGCAGTATTTT	CATSVTGDTQYF
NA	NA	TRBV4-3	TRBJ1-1	TGCGCCAGCAGCCAACTAGCAGCGAACACTGAAGCTTTCTTT	CASSQLAANTEAFF
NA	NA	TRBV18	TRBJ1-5	TGTGCCAGCTCACCTGTCCTTAGACGGGATAGCAATCAGCCCCAGCATTTT	CASSPVLRRDSNQPQHF
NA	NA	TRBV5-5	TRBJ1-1	TGTGCCAGCAGCTCCACTGGGCAGTTTGAAGCTTTCTTT	CASSSTGQFEAFF
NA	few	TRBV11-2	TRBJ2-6	TGTGCCAGCAGCTTACGCCGGTTAGGGAATACCCCTGGGGCCAACGTCCTGACTTTC	CASSLRRLGNTPGANVLTF
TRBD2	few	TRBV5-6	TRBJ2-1	TGTGCCAGCAGCTTGGCCGGGCGGGGGAAGCAGTTCTTC	CASSLAGRGKQFF
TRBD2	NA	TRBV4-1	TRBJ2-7	TGCGCCAGCAGCCAACCCTTCCTAGCGGGAACCTACGAGCAGTACTTC	CASSQPFLAGTYEQYF
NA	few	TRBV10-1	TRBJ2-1	TGCGCCAGCGGGGGTCATCCCGTCTTAGCGCGCGGTGAGCAGTTCTTC	CASGGHPVLARGEQFF
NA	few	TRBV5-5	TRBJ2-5	TGTGCCAGCAGCTTCAAGGGGCGTCAGGAGACCCAGTACTTC	CASSFKGRQETQYF
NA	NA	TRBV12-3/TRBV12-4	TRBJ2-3	TGTGCCAGCAGAGGACTTGACACAGATACGCAGTATTTT	CASRGLDTDTQYF
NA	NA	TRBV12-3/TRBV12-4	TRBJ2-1	TGTGCCAGCAGCCGAACAGGAGGAACCTACAATGAGCAGTTCTTC	CASSRTGGTYNEQFF
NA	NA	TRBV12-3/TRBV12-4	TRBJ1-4	TGTGCCAGCAGTTTGTCGGGAGACACAACTAATGAAAAACTGTTTTTT	CASSLSGDTTNEKLFF
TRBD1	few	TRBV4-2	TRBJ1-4	TGTGCCAGCAGCCCCAGGGGGACAGAGGCAACTAATGAAAAACTGTTTTTT	CASSPRGTEATNEKLFF